The clone carrying this TCR beta chain was found once. The record originates from a study of cytomegalovirus exposure and HLA in healthy donors. 60 Vbeta and 13 Jbeta primers were used in PCR. Only in-frame clones appear in the TCRdb table, and some are missing; sequencing was by immunoSEQ multiplex PCR. The sample has some 130,000 clones, around three quarters seen once. This CDR3 contains 13 residues. The V and J ends lost 8 bases and 3 bases respectively, with 13 bases between them. CDR1 and CDR2 from the germline V gene are WNHNN and SYGVQD (reference sequence). The TCR originated in a middle-aged man in good health and CMV-seronegative. The chain carries TRBV10-1 and TRBJ1-2; unclear D gene. The sequenced sample was PBMCs. Written as DNA, the CDR3 is TGCGCCAGCCTCCCGGGTCGCCACTATGGCTACACCTTC. This sequence encodes CASLPGRHYGYTF.